This T cell receptor (beta chain) was recovered during a study of T cells in Graves' hyperthyroidism and ophthalmopathy. Researchers amplified the TCR beta CDR3 regions from RNA transcripts. The primer set for the first-round RT-PCR of the TCR CDR3 was HTBI. One entry per CDR3 protein results from TCRdb running MiXCR on the multiplex PCR reads. The table shows over 500,000 distinct CDR3 sequences, with 46% occurring only once. This CDR3 is 12 amino acids long. The germline gives CDR1 DFQATT, CDR2 SNEGSKA (reference sequence). To note about this clonotype: Just one base apart from a much larger clone, this may be a read error.

This receptor was obtained from an adult woman with Graves' disease, either hyperthyroidism or ophthalmopathy (not recorded which). V is TRBV20-1 and J is TRBJ2-7; 9 bases fit TRBD2. Material: peripheral blood or thyroid tissue (not recorded which). CDR3 loop: CGGGRVGYGQYF. DNA for the CDR3: TGCGGCGGCGGGAGGGTAGGTTACGGGCAGTACTTC.